This T cell receptor beta chain was profiled in a study of identifying expanded T cells in peripheral blood. Findings of the study overall: Variance in clone template counts between approximately 2-week samples significantly increased with total template count across all healthy donors.

The protocol was immunoSEQ multiplex PCR, while the TCRdb copy is restricted to in-frame clones and leaves out a portion. Seen here are about 58,000 clones, about four fifths observed once, and the top ten hold approximately 15%. CDR3 length: 13 residues. Trimming took off 1 base at V and 7 bases at J, with 10 bases between the two ends. From germline, CDR1 is SGHDN and CDR2 FVKESK. As to this clone: The target antigen is unknown.

V and J are TRBV14 and TRBJ2-5; D ambiguous. The sample comprised blood. This receptor was obtained from a person aged 18-70 years in good health. For the CDR3, the DNA is TGTGCCAGCAGCCAAGGATTATCTCGGACCCAGTACTTC. Protein sequence: CASSQGLSRTQYF.